Following are 5 T cell receptor beta chains from one sample sequenced in a study of cytomegalovirus exposure and HLA in healthy donors. The primer mix had 60 Vbeta and 13 Jbeta primers. Profiled with immunoSEQ multiplex PCR; TCRdb holds only in-frame clones, not every one. The table shows about 140,000 clones, with roughly 80% occurring only once. Input material: PBMCs. The source is a female donor in good health and CMV-seronegative.

The rearrangement uses TRBV9 and TRBJ2-3; tentatively, D is TRBD1 (6 bases). Trimming removed 4 bases at V and 1 base at J, with 25 bases between. Germline lookup yields CDR1 SGDLS and CDR2 YYNGEE. The CDR3 contains 19 residues. The CDR3 DNA reads as TGTGCCAGCAGCTCCCCTGGGCCGGACAGAATATTAGGCACAGATACGCAGTATTTT. Translation gives CASSSPGPDRILGTDTQYF.

The chain has TRBV27 and TRBJ1-1, with 9 bases lining up with TRBD1. The CDR3 sequence is 14 residues long. Germline V gene lookup returns CDR1 MNHEY and CDR2 SMNVEV (reference sequence). The ends lost 8 bases at V and 1 base at J; junction bases unmatched: 5. Here the CDR3 reads CASSLQGANTEAFF. CDR3 nucleotides: TGTGCCAGCTCGTTACAGGGGGCGAACACTGAAGCTTTCTTT.

This clone was seen more than once but under ten times. The chain is built from TRBV5-1 and TRBJ2-7, with TRBD1 matching 10 bases. This CDR3 contains 18 residues. V shed 0 bases, J shed 2 bases, and the junction held 11 bases outside the gene matches. From germline, CDR1 is SGHRS and CDR2 YFSETQ. In DNA form, the CDR3 reads TGCGCCAGCAGCTTGGCCTGGACAGGGGGGAGCTCGACCTACGAGCAGTACTTC. Translated, it gives CASSLAWTGGSSTYEQYF.

The chain is built from TRBV28 and TRBJ2-2, with D possibly TRBD2 on 6 matching bases. Germline V gene lookup returns CDR1 MDHEN and CDR2 SYDVKM. V was clipped by 3 bases and J by 5 bases, with 10 bases between them. The CDR3 totals 14 residues. The CDR3 here is CASSFRAGTGELFF. Written as DNA, the CDR3 is TGTGCCAGCAGTTTCCGGGCGGGGACCGGGGAGCTGTTTTTT.

This sequence joins TRBV4-1 and TRBJ1-5, with TRBD1 as a possible D gene (5 bases). There are 16 residues in the CDR3. Looked up from germline, CDR1 is MGHRA and CDR2 is YSYEKL. The V end lost 4 bases, the J end lost 1 base, and 14 bases lay between the germline ends. The CDR3 protein is CASSPTGGMSNQPQHF. For the CDR3, the DNA is TGCGCCAGCAGCCCCACAGGAGGGATGAGCAATCAGCCCCAGCATTTT.